This TCR beta chain was obtained from a study of sequential checkpoint blockade in melanoma. About the study: Randomization was 1:1 between first-line nivolumab→ipilimumab and ipilimumab→nivolumab. After both sequences, patients received maintenance nivolumab.

The treatment was: randomized to nivolumab then ipilimumab (arm A) or the reverse (arm B). No patient had prior DNA-damaging chemotherapy. PBMC sorting kept live CD3+CD8+ cells without CD19 or CD56. Sequencing was performed with immunoSEQ multiplex PCR; in TCRdb, only in-frame clones are kept and a portion is missing. The table lists around 18,000 clones, 72% of them singletons. Per the germline V gene, CDR1 is LNHDA and CDR2 is SQIVND (reference sequence). The trim removed 6 bases at V and 6 bases at J, leaving 6 bases unmatched. The CDR3 is made up of 14 amino acids. The receptor was derived from a human donor with melanoma. The sample was CD8+ T cells sorted from blood (inferred from file names), taken from a patient given nivolumab and ipilimumab in sequence. The gene calls are TRBV19 and TRBJ2-2; TRBD1 agrees at 8 bases. DNA of the CDR3: TGTGCCAGTAGGGCGTCACAGGGGGCCGGGGAGCTGTTTTTT. Protein product: CASRASQGAGELFF.